These T cell receptor beta chains were read from a single sample in a study of blood T cell repertoires in COVID-19. Profiled with immunoSEQ multiplex PCR; TCRdb holds only in-frame clones, not every one. The sample contains 25,000 to 30,000 clones, around 90% of which appear only once. The material sequenced was peripheral blood. The origin of the receptors is a human donor in a cohort sampled during active COVID-19. Each CDR3 is given with its conserved first and last residue. A D gene is named only where the DNA matches it firmly. Not all rows give a size; the values are once, few, many and, for expanded clones, a class.

j_call | v_call | d_call | clone_size | cdr3_aa | cdr3_nt
TRBJ2-3 | TRBV11-2 | NA | NA | CASSLEAPLQGGLATDTQYF | TGTGCCAGCAGCTTAGAAGCCCCGTTACAGGGTGGGCTAGCCACAGATACGCAGTATTTT
TRBJ2-1 | TRBV5-1 | NA | NA | CASSLGPSANNEQFF | TGCGCCAGCAGCTTGGGTCCTAGCGCTAACAATGAGCAGTTCTTC
TRBJ1-5 | TRBV5-1 | TRBD1 | NA | CASSPDRGGDQPQHF | TGCGCCAGCAGCCCGGACAGGGGGGGCGATCAGCCCCAGCATTTT
TRBJ1-2 | TRBV13 | NA | NA | CASSSPGEGVVGYTF | TGTGCCAGCAGCTCCCCCGGGGAGGGGGTAGTTGGCTACACCTTC
TRBJ1-2 | TRBV3-1/TRBV3-2 | NA | NA | CASSHPIYGYTF | TGTGCCAGCAGCCACCCAATTTATGGCTACACCTTC
TRBJ1-1 | TRBV28 | NA | NA | CASRETEAFF | TGTGCCAGCAGGGAGACTGAAGCTTTCTTT
TRBJ2-3 | TRBV6-5 | NA | NA | CASFSEGTDTQYF | TGTGCCAGCTTTTCGGAGGGTACAGATACGCAGTATTTT
TRBJ1-2 | TRBV29-1 | TRBD1 | NA | CSVSGTGNYGYTF | TGCAGCGTCTCCGGGACAGGGAACTATGGCTACACCTTC
TRBJ2-3 | TRBV2 | TRBD2 | NA | CASSEGTSGGPGTDTQYF | TGTGCCAGCAGTGAAGGGACTAGCGGGGGGCCGGGCACAGATACGCAGTATTTT
TRBJ2-3 | TRBV9 | TRBD2 | NA | CASSAPSGGAFHTDTQYF | TGTGCCAGCAGCGCCCCCAGCGGGGGGGCCTTTCACACAGATACGCAGTATTTT
TRBJ1-5 | TRBV5-1 | TRBD1 | NA | CASSLQGESNQPQHF | TGCGCCAGCAGCTTGCAGGGGGAGAGCAATCAGCCCCAGCATTTT
TRBJ1-1 | TRBV5-4 | NA | NA | CASSSAGTMNTEAFF | TGTGCCAGCAGTAGTGCGGGGACCATGAACACTGAAGCTTTCTTT
TRBJ2-3 | TRBV2 | NA | NA | CASRAPGLQPGTDTQYF | TGTGCCAGCAGAGCTCCGGGACTCCAACCGGGCACAGATACGCAGTATTTT
TRBJ2-1 | TRBV5-1 | NA | once | CASQLRAGTSNEQFF | TGCGCCAGCCAACTAAGAGCCGGGACTTCGAATGAGCAGTTCTTC
TRBJ1-2 | TRBV5-1 | TRBD1 | NA | CASSLERDSREYRYGYTF | TGCGCCAGCAGCTTGGAGAGGGACAGCCGAGAATACCGCTATGGCTACACCTTC
TRBJ1-2 | TRBV7-3 | TRBD1 | NA | CASSKPGGYGYTF | TGTGCCAGCAGCAAACCAGGGGGCTATGGCTACACCTTC
TRBJ2-7 | TRBV5-1 | NA | NA | CASSLVAGQYYEQYF | TGCGCCAGCAGCTTGGTAGCAGGGCAATACTACGAGCAGTACTTC
TRBJ1-1 | TRBV7-8 | TRBD1 | NA | CASSDRQGARAFF | TGTGCCAGCAGCGACCGACAGGGGGCGAGGGCTTTCTTT
TRBJ2-7 | TRBV11-2 | TRBD1 | NA | CASSLGLTGGKYEQYF | TGTGCCAGCAGCTTAGGATTGACAGGGGGCAAGTACGAGCAGTACTTC
TRBJ1-1 | TRBV19 | NA | NA | CASSIEGNTEAFF | TGTGCCAGTAGTATTGAGGGGAACACTGAAGCTTTCTTT
TRBJ1-1 | TRBV6-5 | NA | NA | CASSYSSRGNTEAFF | TGTGCCAGCAGTTACTCGAGCAGGGGTAACACTGAAGCTTTCTTT
TRBJ1-2 | TRBV5-4 | NA | NA | CASSAGSQGNYGYTF | TGTGCCAGCAGCGCCGGCTCACAGGGAAACTATGGCTACACCTTC
TRBJ2-1 | TRBV7-9 | NA | NA | CASSFASVNEQFF | TGTGCCAGCAGCTTTGCTAGCGTCAATGAGCAGTTCTTC
TRBJ1-1 | TRBV19 | NA | NA | CASSIGTQEAFF | TGTGCCAGTAGTATAGGGACTCAAGAGGCTTTCTTT
TRBJ1-4 | TRBV5-1 | TRBD1 | NA | CASAPGTGNEKLFF | TGCGCCAGCGCCCCCGGGACAGGGAATGAAAAACTGTTTTTT
TRBJ1-2 | TRBV6-5 | TRBD1 | NA | CASSYTGTANYGYTF | TGTGCCAGCAGTTACACCGGGACAGCTAACTATGGCTACACCTTC
TRBJ2-7 | TRBV7-6 | NA | NA | CASSLAQSLEGRFYEQYF | TGTGCCAGCAGCTTAGCTCAGTCGTTGGAGGGCCGTTTCTACGAGCAGTACTTC
TRBJ1-2 | TRBV5-1 | NA | NA | CASSVETSLYGYTF | TGCGCCAGCAGCGTTGAGACAAGCTTATATGGCTACACCTTC
TRBJ2-7 | TRBV19 | NA | NA | CANNSYEQYF | TGTGCCAACAACAGCTACGAGCAGTACTTC
TRBJ2-7 | TRBV5-1 | TRBD2 | once | CASSPRLAGTYEQYF | TGCGCCAGCAGCCCCCGACTAGCGGGTACCTACGAGCAGTACTTC
TRBJ2-2 | TRBV6-5 | TRBD1 | NA | CASSSTGGITGELFF | TGTGCCAGCAGCTCCACAGGGGGAATCACCGGGGAGCTGTTTTTT
TRBJ1-2 | TRBV5-1 | NA | NA | CASSLAVQGGNYGYTF | TGCGCCAGCAGCTTGGCGGTCCAAGGAGGTAACTATGGCTACACCTTC
TRBJ2-2 | TRBV19 | NA | NA | CASRPPGQVTGELFF | TGTGCCAGTCGACCACCGGGACAAGTAACCGGGGAGCTGTTTTTT
TRBJ1-2 | TRBV6-4 | TRBD1 | NA | CASSDSGTAAYGYTF | TGTGCCAGCAGTGACTCCGGGACAGCCGCCTATGGCTACACCTTC
TRBJ2-1 | TRBV6-5 | TRBD2 | NA | CASRGGVLEGEQFF | TGTGCCAGCAGGGGAGGGGTCCTCGAAGGTGAGCAGTTCTTC